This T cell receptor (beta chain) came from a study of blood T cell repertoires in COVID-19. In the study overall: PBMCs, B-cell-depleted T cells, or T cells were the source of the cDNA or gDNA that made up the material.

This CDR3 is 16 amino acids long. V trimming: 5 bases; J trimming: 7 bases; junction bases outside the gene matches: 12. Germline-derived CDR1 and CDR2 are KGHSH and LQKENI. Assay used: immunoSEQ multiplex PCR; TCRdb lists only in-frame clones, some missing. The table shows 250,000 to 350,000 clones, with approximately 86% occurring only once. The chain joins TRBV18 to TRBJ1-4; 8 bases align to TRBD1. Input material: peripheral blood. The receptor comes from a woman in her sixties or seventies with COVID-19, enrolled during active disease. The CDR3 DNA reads TGTGCCAGCTCAGAACAGGGGGTGAGACTACCTGAAAAACTGTTTTTT. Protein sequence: CASSEQGVRLPEKLFF.